This T cell receptor (beta chain) was captured by sequencing in a study of shared clonotypes between healthy human individuals (dated by TCRdb to 2019 to 2021). About the investigation overall: The cohort included a few men and two women between 18 and 49 years of age. For each donor, CD4 naive and CD4 memory were each run on three plates, CD8 naive on two plates, and CD8 memory on one plate. The study deeply sequenced blood TCR repertoires of about 5 healthy adults to estimate repertoire size and the extent of clonotype sharing between individuals. To increase sequencing depth and limit assay-specific biases, different laboratories used diverse techniques to prepare libraries and sequence TCR repertoires. Leukapheresis yielded between about 0.8 and 9.5 billion PBMCs per donor.

What the authors observed across the whole study: Incomplete sequencing was indicated by rarefaction of sorted-subset datasets, despite the large sequencing depth. Larger estimated clonotype richness was generally found for naive subsets than for memory subsets. Sampling was restricted to blood, and TCR repertoires in tissue are likely to differ from TCR repertoires in blood. Because the study included only a small number of donors, the genetic and exposure-history diversity represented was limited. Compared with non-shared clonotypes, the clonotypes found in all four sorted-subset donors had higher generation probabilities. Sharing across four donors was observed for around 5% of naive CD4, about 4% of naive CD8, around 2.5% of memory CD4, and roughly 0.4% of memory CD8 clonotypes. Based on pairwise subsampling, the degree of clonotype sharing among donors was expected to be affected by sequencing depth.

Using the deep immunoSEQ assay, TCR CDR3 regions were amplified from genomic DNA by multiplex PCR. For each cell subset, the extracted genomic DNA was distributed evenly across all wells of several immunoSEQ 96-well plates, and each plate served as one replicate. Each replicate PCR for sorted subsets received approximately 220 ng genomic DNA, equal to some 32,000 T cell genomes. The purified libraries were quantified using a Qubit 3.0 fluorometer, sized with a Bioanalyzer 2100, and then quantified again using the KAPA Library Quantification kit. Every immunoSEQ 96-well plate was sequenced on a separate single-read 150-cycle Illumina NextSeq 550 flow cell. On the authors' methods: The immunoSEQ output contained only junctional sequences without quality scores, so filtering could not match that applied to full-length reads. Sequences were annotated with PyIR, a Python wrapper for IgBLAST v1.9, using IMGT germline references to assign V/J genes and CDR3. Reads were filtered out if the reads had weak V/J assignments (E-value above 1e-6), no CDR3, stop codons, out-of-frame junctions, or ambiguous translated residues. A V3J clonotype was defined by an identical inferred V gene, J gene, and CDR3 amino acid sequence. Percentage overlap between repertoires was calculated by dividing the number of shared unique clonotypes by the size of the smaller repertoire. Repertoire richness was assessed with RTK rarefaction, the Chao1 estimator, and Recon v2.1 estimates of unobserved clonotypes. OLGA was used to compute generation probabilities for all TCRbeta clonotypes that the gDNA method yielded from a handful of donors. Imported from immuneACCESS, the table was reduced by TCRdb to in-frame sequences with V and J called. These copies leave out some clones; in studies compared against another copy, an unresolved V gene accounts for under half, and the cause of the remainder is not known. That table supplies the V and J calls and clone size; D and trimming were determined from the DNA. Within this sample are about 2.4 million clones, with 93% of them counted one time only. Roughly 0.39% of the sample comes from the top ten.

About this clone: What antigen it recognizes has not been identified. Per-base quality was not reported, and no clone a single base away is much larger than it.

The germline V gene specifies SGHAT as CDR1 and FQNNGV as CDR2. V is cut by 5 bases and J by 2 bases, and the space between the germline ends is 13 bases. From the cysteine through the phenylalanine, the CDR3 covers 15 amino acids. Here the CDR3 DNA is all that survives: 45 bases in frame from base 1. The donors were healthy, HIV-negative adults who had no recently reported acute infections or vaccinations. All donors were Caucasian adults living in Nashville, Tennessee, USA. CD4+ T cells were enriched through magnetic negative selection, after which naive cells were positively selected on CD45RA and the remaining negative fraction served as the memory subset. Blood was obtained by leukapheresis, after which PBMCs were separated by Ficoll-Histopaque density gradient centrifugation and cryopreserved in liquid nitrogen vapor phase. Analytical flow cytometry was used to check the purity and quantity of each magnetically sorted T cell population. Each sorted fraction had its genomic DNA isolated and then quantified by UV absorbance on a Nanodrop 2000c.

Here the chain combines TRBV11-2 and TRBJ2-1, with the D gene call left open. The sequence was collected from a young man in good health. Some clones in this sample may be carry-over from other donors' samples. Sequences were obtained from naive CD4+ T cells from PBMCs. The cell subset or site label, as the study defines it: CD45RA+ positively selected. The CDR3: CASSPRSLPYNEQFF. The DNA reads as follows: TGTGCCAGCAGCCCAAGGTCACTCCCCTACAATGAGCAGTTCTTC.